Listed here is a single T cell receptor beta chain. The clone's antigen remains unknown. No qualities accompany the bases; no much larger clone lies one base away. This record comes from a study of CD8 T cells in Susac syndrome (dated by TCRdb to between 2018 and 2020). In terms of the full investigation: Repertoire sequencing was used to test whether CD8+ T cell activation and differentiation in Susac syndrome was antigen driven.

What the study reported, not specific to this receptor: The number of individuals in the TCR sequencing and HLA analysis was acknowledged as relatively small.

Here V drops 1 base and J drops 4 bases, and the junction holds 13 bases not matched to any gene. Sequences LNHDA (CDR1) and SQIVND (CDR2) are obtained from the germline V gene (reference sequence). The CDR3 measures 18 amino acids from cysteine to phenylalanine. CDR3 DNA is the only sequence kept; it has 54 bases, read in frame from the first base. RNA was extracted using the RNeasy kit, and roughly 0.5 to 1 microgram was reverse transcribed with random hexamers. TCR beta CDR3 regions were amplified with the immunoSEQ multiplex PCR assay covering 54 Vbeta and 13 Jbeta segments. Bias from PCR amplification was corrected by using a synthetic template baseline for primer optimization and for computational correction. On the study's bioinformatics: Only productive sequences were kept, with reads annotated to V, D and J genes according to IMGT and analyzed in immunoSEQ Analyzer. To calculate clonality, Shannon entropy was normalized by log2 of the number of productive unique sequences and then subtracted from one. Public and private clones were assessed among the 100 most prevalent clones of each patient and control. Clones were defined as Susac-specific if absent from the healthy and MS cohorts, from 900 to 1,300 published viral clones and from other ImmuneACCESS disease sequences. TCRdb redid the processing of the public reads, applying fastp at Q25 and MiXCR, and retained in-frame beta chains. Rows with a matching CDR3 protein are joined into one entry that keeps the most common DNA and genes. These V and J calls derive from TCRdb rather than the authors' analysis. The sample contains 160,000 or so distinct CDR3 sequences, 90% to 95% of them found a single time. The biggest ten clones account for 0.08% of the sample.

Peripheral blood CD8+ and CD4+ T cells from healthy donors, Susac syndrome patients and multiple sclerosis patients were profiled using high-throughput TCR beta sequencing. The healthy donors served as controls matched for age and sex. Bulk CD8+ and CD4+ T cells were purified by magnetic negative isolation, while CD8+ TEMRA cells were enriched using FACS. Blood was drawn into EDTA tubes, processed within 24 hours, and PBMCs were isolated by density gradient centrifugation. PBMCs intended for TCR sequencing were cryopreserved in liquid nitrogen and thawed later in a water bath at 37 degrees C. The sorted or isolated CD4+, CD8+ and CD8+ TEMRA cells had a purity of 90% or higher.

This clonotype was sampled from a human donor in good health. Source material: CD4+ T cells from PBMCs. The chain was built from TRBV19 and TRBJ2-7, with TRBD1 identical over 10 junction bases. The DNA is TGTGCCAGTAGTATAGTAGGCCCGGGACAGGGGCCCTCATACGAGCAGTACTTC. It translates as CASSIVGPGQGPSYEQYF.